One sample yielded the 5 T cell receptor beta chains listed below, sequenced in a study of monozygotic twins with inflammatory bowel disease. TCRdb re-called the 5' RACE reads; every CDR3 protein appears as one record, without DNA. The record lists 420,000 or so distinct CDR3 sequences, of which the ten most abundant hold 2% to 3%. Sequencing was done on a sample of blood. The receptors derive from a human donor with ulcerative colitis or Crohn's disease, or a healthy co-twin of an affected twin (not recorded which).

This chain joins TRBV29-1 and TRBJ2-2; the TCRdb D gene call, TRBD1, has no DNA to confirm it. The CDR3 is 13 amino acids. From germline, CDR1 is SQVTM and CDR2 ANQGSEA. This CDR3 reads CSGRDRLTGELFF.

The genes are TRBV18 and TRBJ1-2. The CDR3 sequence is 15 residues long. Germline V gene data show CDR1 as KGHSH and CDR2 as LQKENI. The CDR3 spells CATQRFQDTNYGYTF.

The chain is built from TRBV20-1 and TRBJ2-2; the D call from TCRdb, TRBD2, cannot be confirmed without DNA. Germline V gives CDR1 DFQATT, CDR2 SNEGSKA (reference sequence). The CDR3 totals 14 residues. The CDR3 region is CSASEGSGTGELFF.

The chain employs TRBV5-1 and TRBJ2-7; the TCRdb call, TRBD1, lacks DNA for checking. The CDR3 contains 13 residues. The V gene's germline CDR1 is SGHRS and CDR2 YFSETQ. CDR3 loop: CASSLVQGAEQYF. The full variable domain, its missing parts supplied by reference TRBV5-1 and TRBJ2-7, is KAGVTQTPRYLIKTRGQQVTLSCSPISGHRSVSWYQQTPGQGLQFLFEYFSETQRNKGNFPGRFSGRQFSNSRSEMNVSTLELGDSALYLCASSLVQGAEQYFGPGTRLTVT.

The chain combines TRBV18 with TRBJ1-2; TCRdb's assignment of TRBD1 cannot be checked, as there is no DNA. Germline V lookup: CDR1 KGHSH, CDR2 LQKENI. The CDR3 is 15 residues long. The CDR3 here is CASSPTGQGPYGYTF.